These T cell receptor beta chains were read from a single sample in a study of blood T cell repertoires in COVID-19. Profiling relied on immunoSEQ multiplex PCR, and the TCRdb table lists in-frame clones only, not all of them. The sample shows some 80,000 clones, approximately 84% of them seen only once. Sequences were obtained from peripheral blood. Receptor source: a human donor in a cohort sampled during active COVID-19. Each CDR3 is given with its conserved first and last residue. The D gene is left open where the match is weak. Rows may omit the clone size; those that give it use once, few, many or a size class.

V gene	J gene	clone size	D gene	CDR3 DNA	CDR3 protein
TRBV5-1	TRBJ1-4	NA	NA	TGCGCCAGCTCACGCCGGGGACTCCTTGGAGAAAAACTGTTTTTT	CASSRRGLLGEKLFF
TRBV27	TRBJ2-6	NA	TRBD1	TGTGCCAGCAGTCAAACCGGGACAGGGTCGTCCGCTGGGGCCAACGTCCTGACTTTC	CASSQTGTGSSAGANVLTF
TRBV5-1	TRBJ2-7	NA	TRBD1	TGCGCCAGCAGCCTCCGACAGGGAAACCGTCACGAGCAGTACTTC	CASSLRQGNRHEQYF
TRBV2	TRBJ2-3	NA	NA	TGTGCCAGCAGAGAAACAGGAGTCGAGGCAGATACGCAGTATTTT	CASRETGVEADTQYF
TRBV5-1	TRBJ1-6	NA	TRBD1	TGCGCCAGCAGCTCCGGGACAGGCGGCGTGAACTCACCCCTCCACTTT	CASSSGTGGVNSPLHF
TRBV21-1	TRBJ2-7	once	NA	TGTGCCAGCAGCAAAGCGCTTGCCGGGAGGGCGTACGAGCAGTACTTC	CASSKALAGRAYEQYF
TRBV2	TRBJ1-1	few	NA	TGTGCCAGCAGTGTACAGACATTGAACACTGAAGCTTTCTTT	CASSVQTLNTEAFF
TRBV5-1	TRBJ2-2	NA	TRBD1	TGCGCCAGCAGCCGCGCCCCACAGGGGGCTACCGGGGAGCTGTTTTTT	CASSRAPQGATGELFF
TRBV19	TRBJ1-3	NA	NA	TGTGCCAGTAGTATCGGAGGGCAGAGCTCTGGAAACACCATATATTTT	CASSIGGQSSGNTIYF
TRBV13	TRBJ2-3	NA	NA	TGTGCCAGCAGCTTACGACTCACAGATACGCAGTATTTT	CASSLRLTDTQYF
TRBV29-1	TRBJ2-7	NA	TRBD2	TGCAGCGTTGAGGGGACTAGCGGGGGTATAGAGCAGTACTTC	CSVEGTSGGIEQYF
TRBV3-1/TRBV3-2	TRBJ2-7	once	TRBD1	TGTGCCAGCAGCCACTGGGACAGGGATTCCTACGAGCAGTACTTC	CASSHWDRDSYEQYF
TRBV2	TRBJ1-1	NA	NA	TGTGCCAGCAGTGAAGGGAGGAACACTGAAGCTTTCTTT	CASSEGRNTEAFF
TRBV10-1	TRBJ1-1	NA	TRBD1	TGCGCCAGCAGTGAGAGGCAGGGGGCCTCGAACACTGAAGCTTTCTTT	CASSERQGASNTEAFF
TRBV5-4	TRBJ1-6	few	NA	TGTGCCAGCAGCGGCGGGGCCGCCGGTAATTCACCCCTCCACTTT	CASSGGAAGNSPLHF
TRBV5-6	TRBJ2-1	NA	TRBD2	TGTGCCAGCAGCTTGGGGACTAGTTTCCTCGGGTCCTTTGGTGAGCAGTTCTTC	CASSLGTSFLGSFGEQFF
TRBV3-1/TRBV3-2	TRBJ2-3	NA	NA	TGTGCCAGCAGCCAACCGGGGGGCGTAGATACGCAGTATTTT	CASSQPGGVDTQYF
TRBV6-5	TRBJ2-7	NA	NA	TGTGCCAGCAGTTACTCGGCAGGAACCTACGAGCAGTACTTC	CASSYSAGTYEQYF
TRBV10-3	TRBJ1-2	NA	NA	TGTGCCATCAGTGAGTCGATAGCCGATGGCTACACCTTC	CAISESIADGYTF
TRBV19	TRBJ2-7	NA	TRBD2	TGTGCCAGTAGTTTGGGACTAGCGGGATCCTACGAGCAGTACTTC	CASSLGLAGSYEQYF
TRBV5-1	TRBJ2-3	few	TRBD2	TGCGCCAGCAGCACCACGGGAGGGCGGGATACGCAGTATTTT	CASSTTGGRDTQYF
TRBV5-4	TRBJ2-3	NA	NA	TGTGCCAGCAGCTTGGTTCCTAGAGGCACAGATACGCAGTATTTT	CASSLVPRGTDTQYF
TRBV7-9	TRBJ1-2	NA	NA	TGTGCCAGCAGCTTCCAGGGCAGGAGCGGCTACACCTTC	CASSFQGRSGYTF
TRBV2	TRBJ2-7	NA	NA	TGTGCCAGCAGGCTTCTTGGGGGGTTGGGCTCCTACGAGCAGTACTTC	CASRLLGGLGSYEQYF
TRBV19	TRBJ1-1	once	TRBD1	TGTGCCAGTAGTAGACAGGGTGGTACTGAAGCTTTCTTT	CASSRQGGTEAFF
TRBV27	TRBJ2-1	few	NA	TGTGCCAGCAGCCCCTTGGAGCGAAATGAGCAGTTCTTC	CASSPLERNEQFF
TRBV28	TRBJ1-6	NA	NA	TGTGCCAGCAGAGACAACAATAATTCACCCCTCCACTTT	CASRDNNNSPLHF
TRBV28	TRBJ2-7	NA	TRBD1	TGTGCCAGCAGTTTAGTACGGACAGGGGCCTACGAGCAGTACTTC	CASSLVRTGAYEQYF
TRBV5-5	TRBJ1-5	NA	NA	TGTGCCAGCAGCTTGGAAGGAGGCGGCAATCAGCCCCAGCATTTT	CASSLEGGGNQPQHF
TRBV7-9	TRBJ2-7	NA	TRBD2	TGTGCCAGCAGCTTAGCAAATTTCATAGGGAGGGATTCCTACGAGCAGTACTTC	CASSLANFIGRDSYEQYF
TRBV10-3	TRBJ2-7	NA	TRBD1	TGTGCCATCAGTGAGTCGGCACAGGGGGCATCCTACGAGCAGTACTTC	CAISESAQGASYEQYF